This TCR beta chain was sequenced during a study of type 1 regulatory T cells. At the level of the study: This in vitro CD4 product, T-allo10, is enriched for Tr1 cells and alloantigen-specific.

Each CDR3 protein gets one entry after TCRdb re-called the reads with MiXCR. Found here are 88,000 or so distinct CDR3 sequences, 25% to 40% of them singletons; the top ten hold 2% to 2.5%. This clonotype occurred a few times. With 0 bases removed from V and 7 bases from J, the gap between germline ends came to 6 bases. Germline assignment: CDR1 DFQATT and CDR2 SNEGSKA (reference sequence). CDR3 length equals 12 residues. This sequence was found in a human donor in good health. Sequenced material: CD4+ T cells, either the whole sample or a sorted fraction (not recorded which). J is TRBJ2-2 and V is TRBV20-1; D is unresolved. The CDR3 loop reads CSAREMGGELFF. The CDR3 nucleotides are TGCAGTGCTAGAGAAATGGGCGGGGAGCTGTTTTTT.